This TCR beta chain comes out of a study of blood T cell repertoires in COVID-19. Study in general: Acute-phase and convalescent COVID-19 samples originated in the United States, Italy and Spain.

TCRdb's copy holds only in-frame clones and misses some; the assay was immunoSEQ multiplex PCR. The data contain hundreds of thousands of clones, less than 90% of them singletons. This clone appeared a single time. Germline CDR1 reads MDHEN; CDR2 reads SYDVKM. Trimming shortened V by 2 bases and J by 0 bases, and 19 bases separated the two germline ends. The CDR3 runs to 19 residues. The sequence derives from a woman older than 75 with active or convalescent COVID-19. The chain has TRBV28 and TRBJ1-4; weak D call: TRBD1 (6 bases). Sequenced material: peripheral blood. The CDR3 nucleotides are TGTGCCAGCAGTTTAAAGGGGGGGACGTGGACCCCAACTAATGAAAAACTGTTTTTT. Its protein product is CASSLKGGTWTPTNEKLFF.